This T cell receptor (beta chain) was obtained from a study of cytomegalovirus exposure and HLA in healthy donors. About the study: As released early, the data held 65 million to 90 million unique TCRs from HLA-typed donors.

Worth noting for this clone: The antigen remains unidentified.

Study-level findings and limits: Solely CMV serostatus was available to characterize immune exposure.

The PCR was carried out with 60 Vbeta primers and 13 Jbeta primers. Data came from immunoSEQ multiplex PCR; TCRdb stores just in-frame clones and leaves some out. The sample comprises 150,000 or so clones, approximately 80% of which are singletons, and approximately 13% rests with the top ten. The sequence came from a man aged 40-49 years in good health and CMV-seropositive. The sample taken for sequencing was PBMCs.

The CDR3 coding sequence is TGTGCCAGCAGCCTACTAGCGGCCTACAATGAGCAGTTCTTC. Protein: CASSLLAAYNEQFF. The rearrangement joins TRBV25-1 to TRBJ2-1; TRBD2 matches 8 bases. Germline values: CDR1 MGHDK, CDR2 SYGVNS. Losses at the gene ends were 6 bases for V and 2 bases for J; bases not matched to a gene: 3. The CDR3 is 14 amino acids.